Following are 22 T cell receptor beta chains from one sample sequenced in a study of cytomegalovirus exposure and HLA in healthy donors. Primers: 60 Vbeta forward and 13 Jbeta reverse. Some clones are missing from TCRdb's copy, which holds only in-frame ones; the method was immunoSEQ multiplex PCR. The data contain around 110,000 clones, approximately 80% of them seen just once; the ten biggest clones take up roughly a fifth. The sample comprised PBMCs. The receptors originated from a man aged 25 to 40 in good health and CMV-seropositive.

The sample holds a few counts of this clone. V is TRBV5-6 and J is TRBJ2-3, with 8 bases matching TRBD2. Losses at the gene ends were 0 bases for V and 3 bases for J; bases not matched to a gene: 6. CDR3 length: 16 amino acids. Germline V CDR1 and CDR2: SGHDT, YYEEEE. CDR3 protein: CASSLGASGFTDTQYF. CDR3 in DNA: TGTGCCAGCAGCTTGGGGGCTAGCGGGTTTACAGATACGCAGTATTTT.

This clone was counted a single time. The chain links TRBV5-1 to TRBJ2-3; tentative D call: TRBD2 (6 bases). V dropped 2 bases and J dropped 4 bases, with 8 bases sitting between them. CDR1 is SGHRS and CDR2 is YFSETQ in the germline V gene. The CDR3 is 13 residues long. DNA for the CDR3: TGCGCCAGCAGCTTTGGCGGGGCAGATACGCAGTATTTT. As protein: CASSFGGADTQYF.

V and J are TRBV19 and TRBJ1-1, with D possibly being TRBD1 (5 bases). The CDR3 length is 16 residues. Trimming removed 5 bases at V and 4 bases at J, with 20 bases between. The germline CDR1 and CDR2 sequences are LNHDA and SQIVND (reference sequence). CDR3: CASSAFLRQYGTEAFF. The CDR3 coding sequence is TGTGCCAGTAGTGCTTTCCTTCGACAGTATGGCACTGAAGCTTTCTTT.

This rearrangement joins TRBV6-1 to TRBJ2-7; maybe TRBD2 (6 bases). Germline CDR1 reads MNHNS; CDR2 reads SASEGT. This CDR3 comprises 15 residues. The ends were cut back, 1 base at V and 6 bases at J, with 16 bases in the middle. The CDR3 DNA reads TGTGCCAGCAGTGAAGTTGGGGTGGGGGGTGGCGAGCAGTACGTC. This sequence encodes CASSEVGVGGGEQYV.

The CDR3 region is CASSYIAGGVSYNEQFF. DNA for the CDR3: TGTGCCAGCAGCTATATAGCGGGAGGGGTGTCCTACAATGAGCAGTTCTTC. This chain joins TRBV5-6 and TRBJ2-1; TRBD2 aligns across 11 bases. V dropped 3 bases and J dropped 1; count of bases not matched to a gene: 6. CDR3 length: 17 residues. Per germline, CDR1 SGHDT and CDR2 YYEEEE.

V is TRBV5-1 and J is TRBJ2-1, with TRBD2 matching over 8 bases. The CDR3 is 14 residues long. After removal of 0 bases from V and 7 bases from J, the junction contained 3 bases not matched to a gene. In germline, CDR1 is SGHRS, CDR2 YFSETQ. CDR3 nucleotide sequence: TGCGCCAGCAGCTTGGAAGGGACTAGAAATGAGCAGTTCTTC. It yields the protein CASSLEGTRNEQFF.

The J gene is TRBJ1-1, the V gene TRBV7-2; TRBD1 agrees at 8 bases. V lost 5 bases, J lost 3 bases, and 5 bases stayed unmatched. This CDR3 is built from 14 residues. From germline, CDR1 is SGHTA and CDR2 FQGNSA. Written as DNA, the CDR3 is TGTGCCAGCAGCGTAACAGGGGGAGACACTGAAGCTTTCTTT. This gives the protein CASSVTGGDTEAFF.

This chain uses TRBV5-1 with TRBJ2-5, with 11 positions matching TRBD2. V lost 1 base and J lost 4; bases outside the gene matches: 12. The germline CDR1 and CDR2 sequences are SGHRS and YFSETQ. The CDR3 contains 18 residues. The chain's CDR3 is CASSLTTSGGAGGETQYF. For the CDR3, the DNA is TGCGCCAGCAGCTTGACCACTAGCGGGGGTGCGGGGGGAGAGACCCAGTACTTC.

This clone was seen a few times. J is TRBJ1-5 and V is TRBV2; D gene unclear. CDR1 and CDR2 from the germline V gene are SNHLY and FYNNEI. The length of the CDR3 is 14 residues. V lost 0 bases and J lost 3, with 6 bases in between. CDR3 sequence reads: CASSEAQFNQPQHF. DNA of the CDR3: TGTGCCAGCAGTGAAGCACAGTTCAATCAGCCCCAGCATTTT.

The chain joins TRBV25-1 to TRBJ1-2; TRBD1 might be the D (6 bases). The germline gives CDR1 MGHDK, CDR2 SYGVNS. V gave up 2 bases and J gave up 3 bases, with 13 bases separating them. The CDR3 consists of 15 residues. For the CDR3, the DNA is TGTGCCAGCAGTGAACCGGGACAAGGCCACTATGGCTACACCTTC. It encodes CASSEPGQGHYGYTF.

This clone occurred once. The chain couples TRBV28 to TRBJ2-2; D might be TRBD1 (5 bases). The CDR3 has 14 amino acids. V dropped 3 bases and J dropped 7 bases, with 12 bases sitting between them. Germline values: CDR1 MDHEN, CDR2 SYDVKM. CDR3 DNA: TGTGCCAGCAGTTTTGGGGCTAGAAGCGGGGAGCTGTTTTTT. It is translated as CASSFGARSGELFF.

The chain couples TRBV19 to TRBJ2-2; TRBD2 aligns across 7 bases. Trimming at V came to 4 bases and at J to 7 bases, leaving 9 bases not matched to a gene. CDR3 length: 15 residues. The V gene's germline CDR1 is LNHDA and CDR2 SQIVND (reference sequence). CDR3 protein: CASSTAGRAGGELFF. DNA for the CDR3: TGTGCCAGTAGTACGGCGGGGAGGGCCGGCGGGGAGCTGTTTTTT.

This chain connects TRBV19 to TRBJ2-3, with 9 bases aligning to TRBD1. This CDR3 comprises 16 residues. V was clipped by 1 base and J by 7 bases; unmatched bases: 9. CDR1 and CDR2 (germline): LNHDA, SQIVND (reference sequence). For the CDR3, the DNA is TGTGCCAGTAGTATAGTTCTGGGACAGGGTAGGAATACGCAGTATTTT. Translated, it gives CASSIVLGQGRNTQYF.

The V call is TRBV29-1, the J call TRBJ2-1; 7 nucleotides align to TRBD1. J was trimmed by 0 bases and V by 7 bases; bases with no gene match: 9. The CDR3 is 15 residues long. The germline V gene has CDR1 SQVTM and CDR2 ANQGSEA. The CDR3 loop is CSAGTAPSSYNEQFF. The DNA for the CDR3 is TGCAGCGCCGGGACAGCCCCGTCCTCCTACAATGAGCAGTTCTTC.

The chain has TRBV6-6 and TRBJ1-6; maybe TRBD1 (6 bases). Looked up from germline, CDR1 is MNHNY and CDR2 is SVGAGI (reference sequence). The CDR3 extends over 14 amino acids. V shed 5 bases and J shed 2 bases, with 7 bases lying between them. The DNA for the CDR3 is TGTGCCAGCAGTGGGGACACCTATAATTCACCCCTCCACTTT. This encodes CASSGDTYNSPLHF.

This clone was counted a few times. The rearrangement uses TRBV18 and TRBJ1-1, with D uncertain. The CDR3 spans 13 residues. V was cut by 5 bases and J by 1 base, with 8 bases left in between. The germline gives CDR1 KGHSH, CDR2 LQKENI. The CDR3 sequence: CASSEGRNTEAFF. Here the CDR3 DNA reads TGTGCCAGCTCAGAGGGAAGGAACACTGAAGCTTTCTTT.

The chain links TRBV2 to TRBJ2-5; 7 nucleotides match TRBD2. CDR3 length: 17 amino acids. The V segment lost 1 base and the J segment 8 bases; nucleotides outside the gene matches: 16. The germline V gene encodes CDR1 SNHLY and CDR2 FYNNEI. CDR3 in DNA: TGTGCCAGCAGTGAAGTGCCTCTTGGGGCGGGAGCGAAAACCCAGTACTTC. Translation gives CASSEVPLGAGAKTQYF. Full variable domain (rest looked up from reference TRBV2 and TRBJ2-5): EPEVTQTPSHQVTQMGQEVILRCVPISNHLYFYWYRQILGQKVEFLVSFYNNEISEKSEIFDDQFSVERPDGSNFTLKIRSTKLEDSAMYFCASSEVPLGAGAKTQYFGPGTRLLVL.

The CDR3 DNA reads TGTGCCAGCAGTGAATTCGCGACAGACGGCTACACCTTC. It encodes CASSEFATDGYTF. The rearrangement uses TRBV6-1 and TRBJ1-2, with D possibly being TRBD1 (5 bases). This CDR3 is 13 amino acids long. CDR1 is MNHNS, CDR2 SASEGT, per germline. V was clipped by 2 bases and J by 8 bases, with 12 bases between them.

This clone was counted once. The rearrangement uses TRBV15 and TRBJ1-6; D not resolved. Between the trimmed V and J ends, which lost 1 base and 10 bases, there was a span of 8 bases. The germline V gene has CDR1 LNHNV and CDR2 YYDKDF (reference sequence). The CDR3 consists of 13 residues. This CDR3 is CATSRVGRSPLHF. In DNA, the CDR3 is TGTGCCACCAGCAGAGTGGGGAGGTCACCCCTCCACTTT. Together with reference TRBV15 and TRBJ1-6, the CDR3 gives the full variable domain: DAMVIQNPRYQVTQFGKPVTLSCSQTLNHNVMYWYQQKSSQAPKLLFHYYDKDFNNEADTPDNFQSRRPNTSFCFLDIRSPGLGDTAMYLCATSRVGRSPLHFGNGTRLTVT.

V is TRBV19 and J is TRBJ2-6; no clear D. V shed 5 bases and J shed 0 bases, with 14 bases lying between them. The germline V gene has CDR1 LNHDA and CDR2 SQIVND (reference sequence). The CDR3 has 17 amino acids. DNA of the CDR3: TGTGCCAGTAGTCCCTCAGGCCCCAGCTCTGGGGCCAACGTCCTGACTTTC. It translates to CASSPSGPSSGANVLTF.

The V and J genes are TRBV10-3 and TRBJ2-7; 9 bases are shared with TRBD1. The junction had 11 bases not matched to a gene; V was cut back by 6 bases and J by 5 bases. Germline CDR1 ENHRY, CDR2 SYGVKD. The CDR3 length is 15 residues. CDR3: CAISPGRDRVDEQYV. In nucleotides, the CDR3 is TGTGCCATCAGCCCAGGGCGGGACAGGGTCGACGAGCAGTACGTC.

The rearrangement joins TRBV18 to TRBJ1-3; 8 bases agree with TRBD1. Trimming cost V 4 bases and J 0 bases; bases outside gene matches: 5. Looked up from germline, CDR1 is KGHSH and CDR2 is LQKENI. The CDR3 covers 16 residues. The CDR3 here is CASSLDRDLSGNTIYF. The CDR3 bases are TGTGCCAGCTCACTGGACAGGGACCTCTCTGGAAACACCATATATTTT. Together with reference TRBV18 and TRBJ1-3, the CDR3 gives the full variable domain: NAGVMQNPRHLVRRRGQEARLRCSPMKGHSHVYWYRQLPEEGLKFMVYLQKENIIDESGMPKERFSAEFPKEGPSILRIQQVVRGDSAAYFCASSLDRDLSGNTIYFGEGSWLTVV.